This T cell receptor (beta chain) was retrieved from a study of PD-L1 blockade in urothelial cancer. Overall study: Every 3 weeks, patients received intravenous atezolizumab 1,200 mg, beginning 2014. Patients with male sex and bladder-origin urothelial cancer accounted for about 85% of the 29 enrolled. T cells numbered a median of roughly 150,000 in the blood samples.

Anywhere from 1 to 8 samples came from each patient, spanning pretreatment and on-treatment. Per germline, CDR1 SGHTA and CDR2 FQGNSA. The CDR3 runs to 14 residues. Trimming at V came to 7 bases and at J to 7 bases, leaving 10 bases not matched to a gene. TCRdb keeps only in-frame clones here, not all; method: immunoSEQ multiplex PCR. The sample consists of approximately 52,000 clones, roughly 80% of them appearing once. This clone was observed a handful of times. V usage is TRBV7-2 and J usage is TRBJ1-2, with 9 bases fitting TRBD1. The sample here was PBMCs, taken around atezolizumab (anti-PD-L1) treatment. This clonotype originated in an older man with urothelial cancer. The CDR3: CASTLEWDRVGYTF. The CDR3 DNA reads as TGTGCCAGCACCCTGGAGTGGGACAGGGTTGGCTACACCTTC.